This T cell receptor (beta chain) was retrieved from a study of blood T cell repertoires in COVID-19. The wider study: The study drew acute and convalescent COVID-19 samples from the United States, Italy and Spain.

Per the original data handling: Reference gene primer amplification yielded estimated nucleated cell counts. The repertoire was sequenced with immunoSEQ multiplex PCR; TCRdb's copy has only in-frame clones and lacks some. V and J calls and clone size come straight from that table; D and trimming were deduced from the DNA. The sample consists of some 80,000 clones, roughly 80% of them appearing once. The CDR3 covers 14 residues. Trimming pared 2 bases from V and 3 bases from J, leaving 12 bases between. Germline assignment: CDR1 SGHRS and CDR2 YFSETQ. The V gene is TRBV5-1, the J gene TRBJ2-7, with D possibly being TRBD1 (6 bases). The clonotype was recovered from a human donor in a cohort sampled during active COVID-19. Sequencing was carried out using peripheral blood. The CDR3 nucleotides are TGCGCCAGCAGCTTACAGGGACCGAACTACGAGCAGTACTTC. It specifies CASSLQGPNYEQYF.